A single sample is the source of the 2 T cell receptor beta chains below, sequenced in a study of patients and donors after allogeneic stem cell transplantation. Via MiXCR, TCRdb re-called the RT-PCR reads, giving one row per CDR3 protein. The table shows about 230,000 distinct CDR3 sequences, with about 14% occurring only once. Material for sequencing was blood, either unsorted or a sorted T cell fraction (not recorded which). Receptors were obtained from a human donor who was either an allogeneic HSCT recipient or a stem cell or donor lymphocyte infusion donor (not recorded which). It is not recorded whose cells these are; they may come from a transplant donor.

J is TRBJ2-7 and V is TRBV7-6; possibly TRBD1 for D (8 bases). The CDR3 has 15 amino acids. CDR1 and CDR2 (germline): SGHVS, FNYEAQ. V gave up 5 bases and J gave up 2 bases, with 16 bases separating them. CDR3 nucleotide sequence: TGTGCCAGCAGCACAGGGGGGGGTACCCCCTACGAGCAGTACTTC. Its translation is CASSTGGGTPYEQYF.

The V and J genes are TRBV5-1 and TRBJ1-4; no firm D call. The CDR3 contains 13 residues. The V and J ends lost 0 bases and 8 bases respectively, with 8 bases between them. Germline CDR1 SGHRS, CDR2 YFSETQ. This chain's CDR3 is CASSLAGREKLFF. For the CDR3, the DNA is TGCGCCAGCAGCTTGGCAGGACGCGAAAAACTGTTTTTT. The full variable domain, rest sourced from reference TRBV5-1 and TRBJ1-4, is KAGVTQTPRYLIKTRGQQVTLSCSPISGHRSVSWYQQTPGQGLQFLFEYFSETQRNKGNFPGRFSGRQFSNSRSEMNVSTLELGDSALYLCASSLAGREKLFFGSGTQLSVL.